Here is one T cell receptor (beta chain) with its context. Its antigen is unknown. Per the germline V gene, CDR1 is SGHVS and CDR2 is FQNEAQ. The CDR3 is 16 amino acids. These data are taken from a study of T cells in narcolepsy. The wider study: Donors had narcolepsy type 1 or type 2, or were healthy controls.

Whole-study findings and limits: No autoreactive T cell clone sequences appeared in some memory CD4+ repertoires. Autoreactive clonotypes reportedly recurred in blood of same and different patients, not controls.

The method was immunoSEQ multiplex PCR; TCRdb's version includes in-frame clones alone and lacks a portion of them. The table records 25,000 to 35,000 clones, 70% to 80% of them present only once. The chain carries TRBV7-8 and TRBJ2-5; D is perhaps TRBD1 (6 bases). The J call is uncertain, as TRBJ2-7 better fits the DNA end. This TCR came from a human donor in good health. Sample: memory (CD45RA-) CD4+ T cells from blood. CDR3 in amino acids: CASRPNDRSSSYEQYF. The CDR3 DNA reads TGTGCCAGCAGGCCAAACGACAGGTCGAGCTCCTACGAGCAGTACTTC.